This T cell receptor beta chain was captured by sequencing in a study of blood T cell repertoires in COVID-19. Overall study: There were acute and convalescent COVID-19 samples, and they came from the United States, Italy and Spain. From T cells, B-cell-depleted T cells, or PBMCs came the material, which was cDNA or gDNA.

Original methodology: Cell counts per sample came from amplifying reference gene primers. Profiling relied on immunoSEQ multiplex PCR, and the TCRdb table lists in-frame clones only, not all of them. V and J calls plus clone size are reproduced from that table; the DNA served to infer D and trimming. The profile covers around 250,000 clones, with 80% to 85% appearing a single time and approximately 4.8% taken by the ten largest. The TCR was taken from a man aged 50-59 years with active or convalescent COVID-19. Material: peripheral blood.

DNA of the CDR3: TGCGCCAGCAGCTTGGGCCCTCGACAGATTTCGTACCAAGAGACCCAGTACTTC. Translated, it gives CASSLGPRQISYQETQYF. The chain is built from TRBV5-1 and TRBJ2-5; TRBD1 might be the D (5 bases). The CDR3 has 18 amino acids. The V end was cut by 0 bases, the J end by 0 bases, with 18 bases between. Germline loops: CDR1 SGHRS, CDR2 YFSETQ.